This TCR beta chain appears in the sequencing data of a study of shared clonotypes between healthy human individuals. TCRdb's copy holds only in-frame clones and misses some; the assay was immunoSEQ multiplex PCR. The table lists about 820,000 clones, 90% to 95% of them singletons, with 24% in the top ten. This CDR3 is built from 18 residues. V was pared by 0 bases and J by 3 bases, with 19 bases between. Germline V gene data show CDR1 as LGHNA and CDR2 as YSLEER. CD45RO negativity and positive selection for CCR7 defined naive CD8 cells, a population that excluded terminally differentiated effector memory CD45RA+ cells.

The chain employs TRBV4-3 and TRBJ2-3; a weak D match, TRBD2 (6 bases). Sequencing used naive CD8+ T cells sorted from blood. This TCR was recovered from a man between 25 and 39 years old in good health. CDR3 loop: CASSQDSYGSVGTDTQYF. CDR3 bases: TGCGCCAGCAGCCAAGATAGCTACGGGAGCGTCGGTACAGATACGCAGTATTTT.